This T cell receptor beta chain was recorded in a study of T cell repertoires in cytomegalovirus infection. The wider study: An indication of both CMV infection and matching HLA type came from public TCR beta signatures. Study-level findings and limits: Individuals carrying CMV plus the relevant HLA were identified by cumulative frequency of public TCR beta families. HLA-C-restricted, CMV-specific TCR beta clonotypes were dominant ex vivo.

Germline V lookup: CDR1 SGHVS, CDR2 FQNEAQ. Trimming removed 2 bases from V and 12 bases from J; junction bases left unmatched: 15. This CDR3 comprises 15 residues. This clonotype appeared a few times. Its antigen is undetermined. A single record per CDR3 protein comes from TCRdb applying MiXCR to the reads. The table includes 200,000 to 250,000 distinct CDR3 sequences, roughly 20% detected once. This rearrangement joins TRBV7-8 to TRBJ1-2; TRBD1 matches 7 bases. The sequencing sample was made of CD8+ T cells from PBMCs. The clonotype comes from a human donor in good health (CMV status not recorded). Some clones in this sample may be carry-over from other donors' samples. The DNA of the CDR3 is TGTGCCAGCAGCTTATGGGACAGCGGTGTCCTTGGGGACACCTTC. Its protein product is CASSLWDSGVLGDTF.